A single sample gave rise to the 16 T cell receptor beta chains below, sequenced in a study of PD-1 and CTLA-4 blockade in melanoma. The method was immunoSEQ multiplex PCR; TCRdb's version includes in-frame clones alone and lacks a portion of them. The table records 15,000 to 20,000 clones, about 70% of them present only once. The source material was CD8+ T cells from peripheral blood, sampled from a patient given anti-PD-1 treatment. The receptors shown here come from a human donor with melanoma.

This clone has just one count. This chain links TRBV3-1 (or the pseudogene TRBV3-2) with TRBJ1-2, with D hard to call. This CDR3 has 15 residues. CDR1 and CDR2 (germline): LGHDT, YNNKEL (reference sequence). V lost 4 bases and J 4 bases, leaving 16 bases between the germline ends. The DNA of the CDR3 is TGTGCCAGCAGCCCCGTGCTCCAGGCTGGCTATGGCTACACCTTC. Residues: CASSPVLQAGYGYTF.

The CDR3: CASSETGSSYNEQFF. CDR3 sequence (DNA): TGTGCCAGCTCAGAAACAGGGAGCTCCTACAATGAGCAGTTCTTC. The chain uses TRBV18 and TRBJ2-1, with TRBD1 as a possible D gene (6 bases). The V end was cut by 5 bases, the J end by 0 bases, with 11 bases between. The CDR3 has 15 amino acids. CDR1 and CDR2 (germline): KGHSH, LQKENI. Supplemented by reference TRBV18 and TRBJ2-1, the full variable domain reads NAGVMQNPRHLVRRRGQEARLRCSPMKGHSHVYWYRQLPEEGLKFMVYLQKENIIDESGMPKERFSAEFPKEGPSILRIQQVVRGDSAAYFCASSETGSSYNEQFFGPGTRLTVL.

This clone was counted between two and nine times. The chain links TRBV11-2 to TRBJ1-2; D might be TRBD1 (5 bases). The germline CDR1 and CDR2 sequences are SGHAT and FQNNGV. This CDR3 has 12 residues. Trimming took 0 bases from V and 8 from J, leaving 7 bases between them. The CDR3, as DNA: TGTGCCAGCAGCTTAGATCAGGGCGGCTACACCTTC. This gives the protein CASSLDQGGYTF. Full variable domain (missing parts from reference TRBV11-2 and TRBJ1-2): EAGVAQSPRYKIIEKRQSVAFWCNPISGHATLYWYQQILGQGPKLLIQFQNNGVVDDSQLPKDRFSAERLKGVDSTLKIQPAKLEDSAVYLCASSLDQGGYTFGSGTRLTVV.

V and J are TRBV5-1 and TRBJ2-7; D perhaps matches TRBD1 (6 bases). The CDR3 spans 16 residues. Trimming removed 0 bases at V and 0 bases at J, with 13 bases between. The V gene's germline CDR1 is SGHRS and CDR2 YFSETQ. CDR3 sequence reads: CASSLVGARSSYEQYF. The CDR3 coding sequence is TGCGCCAGCAGCTTGGTGGGGGCCAGGAGCTCCTACGAGCAGTACTTC. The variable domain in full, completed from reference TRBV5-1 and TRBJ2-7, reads KAGVTQTPRYLIKTRGQQVTLSCSPISGHRSVSWYQQTPGQGLQFLFEYFSETQRNKGNFPGRFSGRQFSNSRSEMNVSTLELGDSALYLCASSLVGARSSYEQYFGPGTRLTVT.

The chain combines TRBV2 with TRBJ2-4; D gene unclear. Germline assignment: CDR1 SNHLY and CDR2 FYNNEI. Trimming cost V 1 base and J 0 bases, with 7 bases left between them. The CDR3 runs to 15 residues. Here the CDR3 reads CASSEEQLAKNIQYF. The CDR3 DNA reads TGTGCCAGCAGTGAAGAGCAGCTAGCCAAAAACATTCAGTACTTC.

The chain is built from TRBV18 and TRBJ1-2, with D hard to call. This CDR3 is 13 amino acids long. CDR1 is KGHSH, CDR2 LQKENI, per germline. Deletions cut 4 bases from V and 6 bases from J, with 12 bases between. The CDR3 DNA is TGTGCCAGCTCACTTGAACACGCCGATGGCTACACCTTC. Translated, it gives CASSLEHADGYTF.

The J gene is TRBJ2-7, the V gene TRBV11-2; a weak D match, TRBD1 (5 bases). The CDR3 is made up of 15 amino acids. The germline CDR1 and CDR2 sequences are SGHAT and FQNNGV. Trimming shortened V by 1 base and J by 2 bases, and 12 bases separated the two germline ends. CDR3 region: CASSLGGGGTYEQYF. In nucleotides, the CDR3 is TGTGCCAGCAGCTTAGGGGGCGGCGGAACCTACGAGCAGTACTTC.

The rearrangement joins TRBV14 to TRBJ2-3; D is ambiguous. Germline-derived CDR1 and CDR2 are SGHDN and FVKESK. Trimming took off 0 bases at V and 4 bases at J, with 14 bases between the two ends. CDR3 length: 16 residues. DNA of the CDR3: TGTGCCAGCAGCCAAGAGGGTCCAACGATTTCAGATACGCAGTATTTT. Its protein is CASSQEGPTISDTQYF.

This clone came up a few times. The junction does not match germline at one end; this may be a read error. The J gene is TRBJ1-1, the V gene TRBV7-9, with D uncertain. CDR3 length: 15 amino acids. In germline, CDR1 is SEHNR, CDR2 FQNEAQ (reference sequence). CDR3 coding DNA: TGTGCCAGCATCTTAGTAGGGCCTGGGGACACTGAAGCTTTCTTT. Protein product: CASILVGPGDTEAFF.

This CDR3 is CASSYGPLEQYF. CDR3 DNA sequence: TGTGCCAGCAGTTACGGCCCGCTAGAGCAGTACTTC. The rearrangement links TRBV6-5 to TRBJ2-7; D unresolved. Germline-derived CDR1 and CDR2 are MNHEY and SVGAGI. Between the trimmed V and J ends, which lost 2 bases and 7 bases, there was a span of 9 bases. The CDR3 contains 12 residues.

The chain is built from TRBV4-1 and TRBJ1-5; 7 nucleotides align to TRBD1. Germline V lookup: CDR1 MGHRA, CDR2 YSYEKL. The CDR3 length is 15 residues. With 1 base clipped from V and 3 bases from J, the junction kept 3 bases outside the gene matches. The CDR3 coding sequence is TGCGCCAGCAGCCAAGCAGGGGGGTTCAATCAGCCCCAGCATTTT. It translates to CASSQAGGFNQPQHF.

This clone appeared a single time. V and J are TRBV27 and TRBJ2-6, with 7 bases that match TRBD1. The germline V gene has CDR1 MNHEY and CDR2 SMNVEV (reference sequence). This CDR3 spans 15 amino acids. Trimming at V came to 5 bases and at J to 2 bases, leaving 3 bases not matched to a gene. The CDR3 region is CASSPGTAGANVLTF. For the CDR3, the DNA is TGTGCCAGCAGTCCAGGGACAGCTGGGGCCAACGTCCTGACTTTC. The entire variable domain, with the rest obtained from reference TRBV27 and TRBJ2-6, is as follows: EAQVTQNPRYLITVTGKKLTVTCSQNMNHEYMSWYRQDPGLGLRQIYYSMNVEVTDKGDVPEGYKVSRKEKRNFPLILESPSPNQTSLYFCASSPGTAGANVLTFGAGSRLTVL.

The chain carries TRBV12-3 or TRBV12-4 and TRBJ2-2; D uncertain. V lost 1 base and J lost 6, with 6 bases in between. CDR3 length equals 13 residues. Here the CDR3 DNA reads TGTGCCAGCAGTTTAGTCCCGGCCGGGGAGCTGTTTTTT. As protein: CASSLVPAGELFF.

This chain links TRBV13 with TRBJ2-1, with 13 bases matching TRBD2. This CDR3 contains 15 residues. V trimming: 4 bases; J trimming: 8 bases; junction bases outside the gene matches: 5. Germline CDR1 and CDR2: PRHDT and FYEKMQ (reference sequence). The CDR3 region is CASSWTSGSRDEQFF. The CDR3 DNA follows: TGTGCCAGCAGCTGGACTAGCGGGAGTCGGGATGAGCAGTTCTTC.

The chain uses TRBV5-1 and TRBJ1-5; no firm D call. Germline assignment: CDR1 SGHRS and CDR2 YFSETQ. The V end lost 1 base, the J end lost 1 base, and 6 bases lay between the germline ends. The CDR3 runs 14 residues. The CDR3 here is CASSLLGSNQPQHF. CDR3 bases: TGCGCCAGCAGCTTGCTCGGCAGCAATCAGCCCCAGCATTTT.

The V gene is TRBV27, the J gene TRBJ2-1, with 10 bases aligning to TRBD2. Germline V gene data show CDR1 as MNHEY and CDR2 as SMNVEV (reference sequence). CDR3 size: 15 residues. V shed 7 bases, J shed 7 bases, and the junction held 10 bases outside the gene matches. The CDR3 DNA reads TGTGCCAGCACGAGGGGGCCTAGCGGGAGTAATGAGCAGTTCTTC. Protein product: CASTRGPSGSNEQFF.